The 22 T cell receptor beta chains presented below share a single source sample, sequenced in a study of T cell responses to AZD1222 COVID-19 vaccine. Only in-frame clones appear in the TCRdb table, and some are missing; sequencing was by immunoSEQ multiplex PCR. The sample includes around 160,000 clones, about 92% seen only once; the top ten take 1.5% to 2%. Sequencing was performed on peripheral blood, taken on day 0 of AZD1222 vaccination. These receptors came from an adult in good health.

The CDR3 loop is CATSPGGSADTQYF. DNA of the CDR3: TGTGCCACCAGCCCAGGGGGTAGCGCAGATACGCAGTATTTT. The J gene is TRBJ2-3, the V gene TRBV24-1; TRBD1 matches 7 bases. Germline CDR1 KGHDR, CDR2 SFDVKD. The CDR3 runs 14 residues. With 7 bases clipped from V and 4 bases from J, the junction kept 7 bases outside the gene matches.

This sequence joins TRBV3-1 (or the pseudogene TRBV3-2) and TRBJ1-3; D might be TRBD1 (5 bases). Trimming took 0 bases from V and 2 from J, leaving 8 bases between them. CDR1 and CDR2 from the germline V gene are LGHDT and YNNKEL (reference sequence). CDR3 length equals 15 residues. The CDR3 spells CASSQEGRTGNTIYF. CDR3 coding DNA: TGTGCCAGCAGCCAAGAGGGACGGACTGGAAACACCATATATTTT.

The chain joins TRBV27 to TRBJ2-1, with TRBD1 matching over 8 bases. The CDR3 is 17 amino acids. The junction had 13 bases not matched to a gene; V was cut back by 5 bases and J by 4 bases. The germline gives CDR1 MNHEY, CDR2 SMNVEV (reference sequence). Here the CDR3 DNA reads TGTGCCAGCAGTCCTCTTTCTGGACAGGGACCGTACAATGAGCAGTTCTTC. Protein sequence: CASSPLSGQGPYNEQFF.

The chain combines TRBV5-1 with TRBJ1-1; D not certain. The germline gives CDR1 SGHRS, CDR2 YFSETQ. CDR3 length equals 15 residues. With 1 base removed from V and 1 base from J, the gap between germline ends came to 11 bases. The DNA for the CDR3 is TGCGCCAGCAGCTTGTCAGTCCTCGAGAACACTGAAGCTTTCTTT. Its protein is CASSLSVLENTEAFF.

The gene calls are TRBV3-1 (or the pseudogene TRBV3-2) and TRBJ2-2, with D possibly being TRBD2 (6 bases). The V and J ends lost 4 bases and 4 bases respectively, with 13 bases between them. The germline CDR1 and CDR2 sequences are LGHDT and YNNKEL (reference sequence). CDR3 length: 15 amino acids. CDR3 DNA sequence: TGTGCCAGCAGCCCCGGCGGAGGGGCCACCGGGGAGCTGTTTTTT. It codes for CASSPGGGATGELFF.

Points on this clone: Other DNA sequences in this specimen translate into the identical CDR3. The genes are TRBV20-1 and TRBJ1-5; a weak D match, TRBD1 (5 bases). Germline V gene data show CDR1 as DFQATT and CDR2 as SNEGSKA (reference sequence). The germline V and J ends were trimmed by 3 bases and 0 bases, with 9 bases remaining between them. This CDR3 is built from 14 residues. CDR3 protein: CSASQGYSNQPQHF. The CDR3 DNA reads TGCAGTGCTAGTCAGGGCTATAGCAATCAGCCCCAGCATTTT.

V is TRBV15 and J is TRBJ2-3; 14 positions match TRBD2. The V gene end was trimmed by 5 bases and the J gene end by 6 bases; junction bases not matched to a gene: 10. Germline loops: CDR1 LNHNV, CDR2 YYDKDF (reference sequence). The CDR3 covers 17 residues. The CDR3 bases are TGTGCCACCAGCGCCCGGACTAGCGGGAGGAGGGGGGATACGCAGTATTTT. Translating gives CATSARTSGRRGDTQYF. Together with reference TRBV15 and TRBJ2-3, the CDR3 gives the full variable domain: DAMVIQNPRYQVTQFGKPVTLSCSQTLNHNVMYWYQQKSSQAPKLLFHYYDKDFNNEADTPDNFQSRRPNTSFCFLDIRSPGLGDTAMYLCATSARTSGRRGDTQYFGPGTRLTVL.

This clone was recorded once. This rearrangement joins TRBV5-4 to TRBJ2-1; 7 bases line up with TRBD2. Germline CDR1 and CDR2: SGHNT and YYREEE (reference sequence). The CDR3 has 16 residues. With 3 bases clipped from V and 5 bases from J, the junction kept 11 bases outside the gene matches. For the CDR3, the DNA is TGTGCCAGCAGCTCCCTAGGTGGGAGGGCTCACAATGAGCAGTTCTTC. Protein product: CASSSLGGRAHNEQFF. Filled out from reference TRBV5-4 and TRBJ2-1, the complete variable domain reads ETGVTQSPTHLIKTRGQQVTLRCSSQSGHNTVSWYQQALGQGPQFIFQYYREEENGRGNFPPRFSGLQFPNYSSELNVNALELDDSALYLCASSSLGGRAHNEQFFGPGTRLTVL.

V gene TRBV4-1 combines with J gene TRBJ1-1, with D perhaps TRBD1 (5 bases). V was clipped by 0 bases and J by 0 bases, with 11 bases between them. The CDR3 contains 16 residues. Germline assignment: CDR1 MGHRA and CDR2 YSYEKL. CDR3 protein: CASSQDRRGLNTEAFF. Here the CDR3 DNA reads TGCGCCAGCAGCCAAGACAGGCGGGGGTTGAACACTGAAGCTTTCTTT.

This sequence joins TRBV4-1 and TRBJ2-7; D may be TRBD1 or TRBD2 (5 bases each). The V gene's germline CDR1 is MGHRA and CDR2 YSYEKL. This CDR3 is built from 14 residues. Trimming took off 0 bases at V and 5 bases at J, with 11 bases between the two ends. The CDR3 loop is CASSQDHRGNEQYF. The CDR3 nucleotides read TGCGCCAGCAGCCAAGATCATCGGGGCAACGAGCAGTACTTC.

The V call is TRBV18, the J call TRBJ2-7; no clear D. Germline CDR1 is KGHSH and CDR2 is LQKENI. Trimming left V 3 bases short and J 6 bases short, with 9 bases between. The CDR3 consists of 12 residues. CDR3 DNA: TGTGCCAGCTCACCTTCGGGTCGCGAGCAGTACTTC. Translated: CASSPSGREQYF.

In this sample, this clone turned up once. This chain links TRBV6-5 with TRBJ1-2, with unresolved D. This CDR3 comprises 12 residues. V was pared by 2 bases and J by 5 bases, with 6 bases between. Germline V gene data show CDR1 as MNHEY and CDR2 as SVGAGI. The CDR3, as DNA: TGTGCCAGCAGTTACCGTGGTTATGGCTACACCTTC. It is translated as CASSYRGYGYTF.

The chain couples TRBV30 to TRBJ1-4; D gene ambiguous. This CDR3 spans 11 amino acids. The germline CDR1 and CDR2 sequences are GTSNPN and SVGIG (reference sequence). Trimming took off 3 bases at V and 5 bases at J, with 4 bases between the two ends. CDR3 region: CAWRGNEKLFF. The CDR3 bases are TGTGCCTGGAGGGGAAATGAAAAACTGTTTTTT.

The V gene is TRBV5-1, the J gene TRBJ1-2; maybe TRBD1 (5 bases). The V and J ends lost 4 bases and 5 bases respectively, with 15 bases between them. From germline, CDR1 is SGHRS and CDR2 YFSETQ. The CDR3 totals 14 residues. This CDR3 is CASSTEGLQYGYTF. The CDR3 DNA reads TGCGCCAGCAGCACGGAGGGACTTCAATATGGCTACACCTTC.

The gene calls are TRBV4-1 and TRBJ2-3; D uncertain. This CDR3 has 15 residues. V was trimmed by 1 base and J by 6 bases, leaving 14 bases between them. Germline V gene lookup returns CDR1 MGHRA and CDR2 YSYEKL. The chain's CDR3 is CASSQAGAREDTQYF. CDR3 in DNA: TGCGCCAGCAGCCAAGCCGGCGCTAGAGAGGATACGCAGTATTTT.

This clone was counted only a few times. This chain uses TRBV3-1 (or the pseudogene TRBV3-2) with TRBJ1-1, with 7 positions matching TRBD1. The CDR3 totals 16 residues. Germline V gene sequence: CDR1 LGHDT, CDR2 YNNKEL (reference sequence). V gave up 4 bases and J gave up 4 bases; unmatched junction bases: 12. Here the CDR3 DNA reads TGTGCCAGCAGCCGAGACTTCGGGTCAGGGGGCACTGAAGCTTTCTTT. It is translated as CASSRDFGSGGTEAFF.

The chain carries TRBV29-1 and TRBJ2-7; D perhaps matches TRBD1 (6 bases). Per the germline V gene, CDR1 is SQVTM and CDR2 is ANQGSEA. The V end was cut by 5 bases, the J end by 0 bases, with 8 bases between. The CDR3 is made up of 12 amino acids. CDR3 residues: CSVRTDSYEQYF. CDR3 bases: TGCAGCGTTCGGACAGACTCCTACGAGCAGTACTTC.

J is TRBJ2-2 and V is TRBV5-5, with D perhaps TRBD1 (6 bases). V lost 2 bases to trimming and J lost 5 bases, with 13 bases between them. Germline V gene lookup returns CDR1 SGHKS and CDR2 YYEKEE (reference sequence). The CDR3 consists of 15 residues. The CDR3: CASSFEQGWTGELFF. The CDR3 bases are TGTGCCAGCAGCTTCGAACAGGGATGGACCGGGGAGCTGTTTTTT.

The V and J genes are TRBV7-2 and TRBJ2-3; D remains unclear. The CDR3 totals 12 residues. Trimming stripped 5 bases from V and 6 bases from J, with 9 bases between. Germline V CDR1 and CDR2: SGHTA, FQGNSA. The CDR3, as DNA: TGTGCCAGCAGCCCCCCCTCGGATACGCAGTATTTT. Protein sequence: CASSPPSDTQYF.

The chain combines TRBV27 with TRBJ2-6; the D is unclear. Germline-derived CDR1 and CDR2 are MNHEY and SMNVEV (reference sequence). V was pared by 7 bases and J by 0 bases, with 10 bases between. The CDR3 consists of 15 residues. CDR3 protein: CASTALGSGANVLTF. The CDR3 bases are TGTGCCAGCACCGCCTTGGGCTCTGGGGCCAACGTCCTGACTTTC.

This chain uses TRBV3-1 (or the pseudogene TRBV3-2) with TRBJ1-6; unclear D gene. CDR3 length equals 11 residues. From germline, CDR1 is LGHDT and CDR2 YNNKEL (reference sequence). V was pared by 4 bases and J by 14 bases, with 9 bases between. The CDR3 reads CASSRGVTLHF. The CDR3 nucleotides read TGTGCCAGCAGCCGCGGTGTCACCCTCCACTTT.

The chain links TRBV20-1 to TRBJ2-1; maybe TRBD2 (6 bases). Per germline, CDR1 DFQATT and CDR2 SNEGSKA (reference sequence). V was clipped by 5 bases and J by 10 bases, with 12 bases between them. The CDR3 totals 11 residues. The CDR3 loop is CSAWLGLEQFF. CDR3 in DNA: TGCAGTGCTTGGCTTGGACTAGAGCAGTTCTTC.